This TCR beta chain derives from a study of beta chain features in type 1 diabetes. Study-wide results and caveats: Type 1 diabetes patients had moderately but significantly shorter TCRB CDR3s in all four CD4+ subsets.

Expressed TCRB transcripts were sequenced because the entire RNA isolate underwent reverse transcription. TCRdb's copy holds only in-frame clones and misses some; the assay was immunoSEQ multiplex PCR. The sample has about 650,000 clones, roughly 12% seen once. The CDR3 spans 16 residues. Germline CDR1 and CDR2: KGHSH and LQKENI. The ends lost 3 bases at V and 6 bases at J; junction bases unmatched: 10. Blood was drawn once from each donor into heparinised tubes. The draws averaged roughly 120 mL. This clone showed up just a few times. Its antigen remains unknown. The V and J genes are TRBV18 and TRBJ2-1; the match to TRBD2 covers 8 bases. The source of this sequence is a young man with type 1 diabetes. Sequenced input: naive CD4+ T cells from blood. CDR3 sequence: CASSPRPAGEGNEQFF. CDR3 DNA sequence: TGTGCCAGCTCACCCCGTCCAGCGGGGGAGGGCAATGAGCAGTTCTTC.